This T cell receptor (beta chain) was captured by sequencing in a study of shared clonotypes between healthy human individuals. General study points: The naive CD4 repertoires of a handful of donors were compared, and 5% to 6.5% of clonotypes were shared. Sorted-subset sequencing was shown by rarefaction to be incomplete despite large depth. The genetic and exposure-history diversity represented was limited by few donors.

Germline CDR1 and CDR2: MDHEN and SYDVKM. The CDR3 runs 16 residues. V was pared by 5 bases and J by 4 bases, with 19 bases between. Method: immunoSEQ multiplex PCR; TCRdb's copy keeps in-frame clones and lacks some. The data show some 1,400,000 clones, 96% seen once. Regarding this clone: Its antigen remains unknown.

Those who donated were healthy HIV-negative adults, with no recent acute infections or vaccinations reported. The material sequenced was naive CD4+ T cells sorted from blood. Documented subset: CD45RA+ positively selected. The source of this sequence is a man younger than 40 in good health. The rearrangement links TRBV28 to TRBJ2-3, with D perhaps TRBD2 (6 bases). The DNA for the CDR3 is TGTGCCAGCAGTCCAATGGGGGAGCGGGCTGCAGATACGCAGTATTTT. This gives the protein CASSPMGERAADTQYF.